Shown below are 17 T cell receptor beta chains from a single sample sequenced in a study of shared clonotypes between healthy human individuals. Some clones are missing from TCRdb's copy, which holds only in-frame ones; the method was immunoSEQ multiplex PCR. The table has about 2.1 million clones, roughly 95% seen once. Naive CD8 cells lacked CD45RO and underwent positive selection for CCR7, leaving out terminally differentiated effector memory CD45RA+ cells. Sequencing was done on a sample of naive CD8+ T cells from PBMCs. The receptors were sampled from a man aged 18 to 30 in good health. Some clones in this sample may be carry-over from other donors' samples.

The genes are TRBV7-2 and TRBJ2-7; D unresolved. Trimming pared 5 bases from V and 6 bases from J, leaving 11 bases between. This CDR3 comprises 12 residues. Germline CDR1 and CDR2: SGHTA and FQGNSA. The CDR3 region is CASSLVAREQYF. CDR3 DNA: TGTGCCAGCAGCCTCGTGGCCCGCGAGCAGTACTTC. Full variable domain (rest looked up from reference TRBV7-2 and TRBJ2-7): GAGVSQSPSNKVTEKGKDVELRCDPISGHTALYWYRQSLGQGLEFLIYFQGNSAPDKSGLPSDRFSAERTGGSVSTLTIQRTQQEDSAVYLCASSLVAREQYFGPGTRLTVT.

CDR3 amino acids: CASSMAGTVYGYTF. The CDR3 DNA reads as TGTGCCAGCAGCATGGCCGGGACGGTCTATGGCTACACCTTC. The chain couples TRBV6-1 to TRBJ1-2; D possibly corresponds to TRBD1 (5 bases). Germline-derived CDR1 and CDR2 are MNHNS and SASEGT. The CDR3 has 14 amino acids. V gave up 6 bases and J gave up 4 bases, with 15 bases separating them.

The rearrangement joins TRBV15 to TRBJ2-1; 11 positions agree with TRBD2. J was trimmed by 8 bases and V by 1 base; bases with no gene match: 7. The CDR3 sequence is 16 residues long. The germline V gene encodes CDR1 LNHNV and CDR2 YYDKDF (reference sequence). CDR3 loop: CATSRVLAGGFDEQFF. The DNA for the CDR3 is TGTGCCACCAGCAGAGTCCTAGCGGGAGGTTTCGATGAGCAGTTCTTC.

The chain employs TRBV6-1 and TRBJ1-1, with D perhaps TRBD1 (6 bases). V was clipped by 1 base and J by 2 bases, with 14 bases between them. Germline CDR1 is MNHNS and CDR2 is SASEGT. CDR3 length: 16 amino acids. The CDR3 is CASSEGLSDRNTEAFF. DNA for the CDR3: TGTGCCAGCAGTGAAGGGTTATCGGACAGAAACACTGAAGCTTTCTTT.

This chain connects TRBV13 to TRBJ1-2; 8 bases fit TRBD1. The germline gives CDR1 PRHDT, CDR2 FYEKMQ (reference sequence). The CDR3 is made up of 15 amino acids. V lost 1 base and J lost 3; bases outside the gene matches: 4. The CDR3 spells CASSLVSTGDYGYTF. CDR3 sequence (DNA): TGTGCCAGCAGCTTAGTCTCGACAGGGGACTATGGCTACACCTTC.

V gene TRBV10-3 combines with J gene TRBJ2-7; D not resolved. Germline CDR1 reads ENHRY; CDR2 reads SYGVKD. The CDR3 spans 14 residues. V was shortened by 3 bases and J by 2 bases, with 11 bases between the two germline ends. CDR3 DNA sequence: TGTGCCATCAGTGACGTGGTTATAGCCTACGAGCAGTACTTC. Amino acid sequence: CAISDVVIAYEQYF.

The V call is TRBV13, the J call TRBJ1-2, with D tentatively TRBD1 (5 bases). This CDR3 has 13 residues. Germline values: CDR1 PRHDT, CDR2 FYEKMQ (reference sequence). Trimming shortened V by 5 bases and J by 2 bases, and 9 bases separated the two germline ends. The CDR3 reads CASSEDRNYGYTF. The CDR3 nucleotides are TGTGCCAGCAGCGAAGACAGAAACTATGGCTACACCTTC.

This clone was picked up one time. Other DNA sequences in the same sample also yield this CDR3. The chain employs TRBV9 and TRBJ2-7; no clear D gene. Per germline, CDR1 SGDLS and CDR2 YYNGEE. The CDR3 has 13 amino acids. Trimming pared 2 bases from V and 0 bases from J, leaving 6 bases between. The CDR3 nucleotides are TGTGCCAGCAGCGTCGACTTCTCCTACGAGCAGTACTTC. Translation: CASSVDFSYEQYF.

The rearrangement uses TRBV28 and TRBJ1-1; perhaps TRBD1 as D (6 bases). Germline-derived CDR1 and CDR2 are MDHEN and SYDVKM. CDR3 size: 14 residues. Trimming removed 2 bases from V and 4 bases from J, with 11 bases in between. The DNA for the CDR3 is TGTGCCAGCAGTTTAAAGCAGGGGTCCACTGAAGCTTTCTTT. This codes for CASSLKQGSTEAFF.

This chain connects TRBV18 to TRBJ2-1; 11 nucleotides match TRBD1. CDR1 is KGHSH and CDR2 is LQKENI in the germline V gene. V dropped 3 bases and J dropped 1; count of bases not matched to a gene: 2. The CDR3 totals 16 residues. The CDR3, as DNA: TGTGCCAGCTCACCCCGGGACAGGGGGTCCTACAATGAGCAGTTCTTC. The encoded protein is CASSPRDRGSYNEQFF.

The rearrangement uses TRBV7-8 and TRBJ1-1, with D possibly TRBD1 on 6 matching bases. CDR3 length: 16 residues. Trimming stripped 4 bases from V and 3 bases from J, with 18 bases between. Germline CDR1 reads SGHVS; CDR2 reads FQNEAQ. The CDR3 sequence is CASSSPQQGWDTEAFF. The CDR3 DNA reads as TGTGCCAGCAGCTCCCCTCAACAGGGTTGGGACACTGAAGCTTTCTTT. Complete variable domain (other parts from reference TRBV7-8 and TRBJ1-1): GAGVSQSPRYKVAKRGQDVALRCDPISGHVSLFWYQQALGQGPEFLTYFQNEAQLDKSGLPSDRFFAERPEGSVSTLKIQRTQQEDSAVYLCASSSPQQGWDTEAFFGQGTRLTVV.

The chain carries TRBV7-9 and TRBJ2-7; 7 bases line up with TRBD2. This CDR3 region has 12 residues. Germline loops: CDR1 SEHNR, CDR2 FQNEAQ (reference sequence). J gave up 9 bases and V 1 base, and 3 bases lay outside the gene matches. DNA for the CDR3: TGTGCCAGCAGCTTAGAGACTAGCCGGCAGTACTTC. Translated, it gives CASSLETSRQYF.

This chain links TRBV7-9 with TRBJ2-5; 12 nucleotides line up with TRBD2. The CDR3 loop spans 15 amino acids. Germline V gene lookup returns CDR1 SEHNR and CDR2 FQNEAQ (reference sequence). The V and J ends lost 5 bases and 2 bases, in that order; junction bases with no gene match: 3. CDR3 in DNA: TGTGCCAGCAGCGCGACTAGCGGGGGACAAGAGACCCAGTACTTC. This codes for CASSATSGGQETQYF.

The J gene is TRBJ1-1, the V gene TRBV19, with D possibly matching TRBD1 (5 bases). Germline assignment: CDR1 LNHDA and CDR2 SQIVND (reference sequence). Trimming stripped 6 bases from V and 1 base from J, with 21 bases between. The CDR3 is 17 amino acids. The chain's CDR3 is CASRGDDSLLSNTEAFF. CDR3 DNA sequence: TGTGCCAGTAGAGGGGATGACAGTCTCCTATCGAACACTGAAGCTTTCTTT.

The gene calls are TRBV9 and TRBJ2-5, with 8 bases fitting TRBD2. The CDR3 has 15 amino acids. Germline CDR1 reads SGDLS; CDR2 reads YYNGEE. With 4 bases clipped from V and 5 bases from J, the junction kept 10 bases outside the gene matches. Written as DNA, the CDR3 is TGTGCCAGCAGCACCGGCGGGGGGAGGTTGGAGACCCAGTACTTC. Protein sequence: CASSTGGGRLETQYF.

The gene calls are TRBV28 and TRBJ2-2, with D maybe TRBD1 (5 bases). V was trimmed by 6 bases and J by 6 bases, leaving 14 bases between them. The CDR3 is 14 amino acids. Germline V gives CDR1 MDHEN, CDR2 SYDVKM. The CDR3 loop reads CASSPLKGAGELFF. Written as DNA, the CDR3 is TGTGCCAGCAGCCCCTTGAAAGGGGCCGGGGAGCTGTTTTTT.

The gene calls are TRBV19 and TRBJ2-2; 7 bases align to TRBD2. The CDR3 spans 17 residues. The germline gives CDR1 LNHDA, CDR2 SQIVND (reference sequence). The V gene end was trimmed by 5 bases and the J gene end by 4 bases; junction bases not matched to a gene: 13. The CDR3 nucleotides are TGTGCCAGTAGTCCGGAGAGGGAGGGCCCGGGCACCGGGGAGCTGTTTTTT. This sequence encodes CASSPEREGPGTGELFF.